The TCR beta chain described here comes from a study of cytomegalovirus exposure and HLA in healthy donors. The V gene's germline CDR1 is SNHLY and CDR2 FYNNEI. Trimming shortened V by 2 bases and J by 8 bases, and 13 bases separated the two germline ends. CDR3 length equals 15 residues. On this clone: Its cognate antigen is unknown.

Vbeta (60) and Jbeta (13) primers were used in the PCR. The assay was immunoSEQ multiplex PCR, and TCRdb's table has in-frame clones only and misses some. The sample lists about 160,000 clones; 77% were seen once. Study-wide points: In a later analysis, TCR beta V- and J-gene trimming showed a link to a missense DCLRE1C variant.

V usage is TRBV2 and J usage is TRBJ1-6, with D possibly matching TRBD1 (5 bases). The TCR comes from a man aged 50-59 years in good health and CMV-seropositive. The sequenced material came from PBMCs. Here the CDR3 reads CASSEQDSVYSPLHF. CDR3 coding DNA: TGTGCCAGCAGTGAACAAGACAGCGTCTATTCACCCCTCCACTTT.